Listed here are 20 T cell receptor beta chains from one sample, sequenced in a study of human T cells and chemical hapten exposure. MiXCR, applied by TCRdb to the RACE reads, yields one record per CDR3 protein. Of 210,000 or so distinct CDR3 sequences in the sample, about 22% are singletons; the top ten hold 2% to 2.5%. The time point here: patch test 3, about 24 weeks after DPC sensitization. Specified treatment: therapeutic diphenylcyclopropenone sensitization with weekly scalp DPC. The sequences come from whole blood, collected in connection with sensitization to the hapten diphenylcyclopropenone (DPC). Receptors originate from a woman aged 40 to 50 with alopecia areata. Some clones in this sample may be carry-over from other donors' samples.

The V call is TRBV10-3, the J call TRBJ2-1; TRBD1 aligns across 10 bases. CDR3 size: 14 residues. Germline trimming cut 10 bases from V and 7 bases from J; bases unmatched to any gene: 10. Germline values: CDR1 ENHRY, CDR2 SYGVKD. CDR3 sequence reads: CASRGDRGRNEQFF. DNA for the CDR3: TGTGCCAGCCGGGGGGACAGGGGCCGGAATGAGCAGTTCTTC.

The gene calls are TRBV29-1 and TRBJ2-1; a possible D gene is TRBD2 (6 bases). Trimming removed 6 bases from V and 3 bases from J, with 15 bases in between. Per germline, CDR1 SQVTM and CDR2 ANQGSEA. This CDR3 has 14 residues. Written as DNA, the CDR3 is TGCAGCGTCGGGGGTGGTAGCTTCTACAATGAGCAGTTCTTC. Its translation is CSVGGGSFYNEQFF.

This clonotype turned up a few times. The genes are TRBV5-1 and TRBJ2-3; the D is unclear. The CDR3 is 14 amino acids. Between the trimmed V and J ends, which lost 2 bases and 5 bases, there was a span of 12 bases. Per the germline V gene, CDR1 is SGHRS and CDR2 is YFSETQ. The CDR3 sequence: CASSFNPSGDTQYF. The CDR3 DNA reads as TGCGCCAGCAGCTTTAATCCCTCCGGAGATACGCAGTATTTT.

This clonotype was counted between two and nine times. J is TRBJ1-1 and V is TRBV29-1; a weak D match, TRBD1 (5 bases). CDR1 is SQVTM and CDR2 is ANQGSEA in the germline V gene. Trimming took off 4 bases at V and 1 base at J, with 10 bases between the two ends. The CDR3 runs to 13 residues. CDR3 DNA sequence: TGCAGCGTTGGAGGCAGGGCGAACACTGAAGCTTTCTTT. It codes for CSVGGRANTEAFF.

V usage is TRBV7-2 and J usage is TRBJ2-3; D is unclear. The CDR3 has 13 amino acids. CDR1 is SGHTA and CDR2 is FQGNSA in the germline V gene. V dropped 3 bases and J dropped 2 bases, with 6 bases sitting between them. The CDR3 DNA reads as TGTGCCAGCAGCTTGTCCCTCACAGATACGCAGTATTTT. Encoded protein: CASSLSLTDTQYF.

In this sample, this clonotype turned up a few times. The rearrangement joins TRBV5-1 to TRBJ2-1; 8 nucleotides align to TRBD2. This CDR3 is built from 15 residues. Germline loops: CDR1 SGHRS, CDR2 YFSETQ. V was pared by 5 bases and J by 3 bases, with 7 bases of the junction left unmatched. The CDR3 bases are TGCGCCAGCAGTACGCCGGGACTAGGCTACAATGAGCAGTTCTTC. Protein product: CASSTPGLGYNEQFF.

This clonotype occurred a few times. CDR3 in amino acids: CASSLNHQASGYNEQFF. CDR3 nucleotides: TGTGCCAGCAGCTTAAACCATCAGGCTAGCGGGTACAATGAGCAGTTCTTC. This chain connects TRBV7-8 to TRBJ2-1, with 8 bases identical to TRBD2. The ends lost 2 bases at V and 4 bases at J; junction bases unmatched: 10. Germline V CDR1 and CDR2: SGHVS, FQNEAQ. The CDR3 consists of 17 residues.

This clonotype was picked up one time. The chain combines TRBV5-1 with TRBJ2-7; D is undetermined. V was cut by 3 bases and J by 4 bases, with 5 bases left in between. This CDR3 spans 11 amino acids. CDR1 is SGHRS and CDR2 is YFSETQ in the germline V gene. The CDR3 bases are TGCGCCAGCAGCTCGCAATACGAGCAGTACTTC. Protein sequence: CASSSQYEQYF.

This sequence joins TRBV5-1 and TRBJ2-5; 10 nucleotides line up with TRBD1. V shed 2 bases, J shed 5 bases, and the junction held 6 bases outside the gene matches. The CDR3 is 15 amino acids. The germline CDR1 and CDR2 sequences are SGHRS and YFSETQ. This CDR3 is CASSFRDRGEETQYF. The CDR3 DNA is TGCGCCAGCAGCTTCCGGGACAGGGGCGAGGAGACCCAGTACTTC.

This clonotype showed up many times. V is TRBV29-1 and J is TRBJ2-5, with 7 nucleotides matching TRBD1. From germline, CDR1 is SQVTM and CDR2 ANQGSEA. Trimming removed 6 bases from V and 1 base from J; junction bases left unmatched: 5. This CDR3 region has 13 residues. CDR3 DNA: TGCAGCGTCGCCCGGGACAGCCAAGAGACCCAGTACTTC. Translated, it gives CSVARDSQETQYF.

The chain combines TRBV2 with TRBJ2-5; D call uncertain. The germline gives CDR1 SNHLY, CDR2 FYNNEI. V shed 6 bases and J shed 2 bases, with 13 bases lying between them. The CDR3 contains 14 residues. CDR3 nucleotides: TGTGCCAGCAGGGACGGGTCTACACAAGAGACCCAGTACTTC. It encodes CASRDGSTQETQYF.

In this sample, this clonotype turned up a few times. The CDR3 sequence is CASSLGTSYNSPLHF. The CDR3 DNA is TGTGCCAGCAGTTTGGGGACGAGCTATAATTCACCCCTCCACTTT. V and J are TRBV12-3 or TRBV12-4 and TRBJ1-6; weak D call: TRBD1 (5 bases). Trimming removed 3 bases at V and 3 bases at J, with 9 bases between. The CDR3 runs 15 residues.

The CDR3 coding sequence is TGTGCCAGCAGCTTAGTCGGCGGGAGCGGTCCCACAGATACGCAGTATTTT. This translates into CASSLVGGSGPTDTQYF. The V gene is TRBV7-2, the J gene TRBJ2-3, with 7 bases that match TRBD2. The CDR3 has 17 amino acids. Germline V gene data show CDR1 as SGHTA and CDR2 as FQGNSA. Trimming at V came to 1 base and at J to 2 bases, leaving 9 bases not matched to a gene.

Details on this clonotype: One end of the junction is discordant with germline, which a read error may explain. The V gene is TRBV4-2, the J gene TRBJ2-1, with D possibly being TRBD2 (6 bases). CDR1 is LGHNA, CDR2 YNFKEQ, per germline. This CDR3 comprises 14 residues. The CDR3 DNA sequence: TGTGTCAGCAGCCAAGATTGGGGGGTCGGTGAGCAGTTCTTC. It codes for CVSSQDWGVGEQFF.

The CDR3 reads CASSKVFSSNGGNEQFF. DNA for the CDR3: TGTGCCAGCAGCAAAGTTTTCTCCTCCAACGGGGGTAATGAGCAGTTCTTC. The V and J genes are TRBV21-1 and TRBJ2-1; no DNA check was done on the table's D call, TRBD1. TRBV21-1 is annotated as a pseudogene. This CDR3 has 17 residues.

The chain links TRBV28 to TRBJ2-7; tentative D call: TRBD2 (6 bases). Germline values: CDR1 MDHEN, CDR2 SYDVKM. This CDR3 comprises 13 residues. Trimming shortened V by 10 bases and J by 3 bases, and 16 bases separated the two germline ends. As DNA, the CDR3 is TGTGCCAACCCCAGGGACTTCAACTACGAGCAGTACTTC. Translation: CANPRDFNYEQYF.

This rearrangement joins TRBV5-8 to TRBJ1-2; D gene ambiguous. CDR1 and CDR2 from the germline V gene are SGHTS and YDEGEE. The ends were cut back, 4 bases at V and 4 bases at J, with 11 bases in the middle. The CDR3 contains 13 residues. CDR3 region: CASSTPQTYGYTF. Written as DNA, the CDR3 is TGTGCCAGCAGCACACCACAGACCTATGGCTACACCTTC.

V usage is TRBV28 and J usage is TRBJ2-5; weak D call: TRBD2 (5 bases). The V and J ends lost 7 bases and 5 bases respectively, with 8 bases between them. The CDR3 length is 11 residues. CDR1 and CDR2 from the germline V gene are MDHEN and SYDVKM. DNA of the CDR3: TGTGCCAGCACCCCGGGGGAGACCCAGTACTTC. Translating gives CASTPGETQYF.

The J gene is TRBJ2-7, the V gene TRBV6-5; 10 nucleotides agree with TRBD2. This CDR3 contains 15 residues. V shed 4 bases, J shed 2 bases, and the junction held 5 bases outside the gene matches. The V gene's germline CDR1 is MNHEY and CDR2 SVGAGI. The CDR3: CASSWGTSGTYEQYF. The CDR3 bases are TGTGCCAGCAGTTGGGGAACTAGCGGGACCTACGAGCAGTACTTC.

The gene calls are TRBV6-5 and TRBJ2-1; 7 bases are a match to TRBD2. V lost 3 bases, J lost 7 bases, and 9 bases stayed unmatched. The CDR3 runs to 15 residues. Germline assignment: CDR1 MNHEY and CDR2 SVGAGI. Written as DNA, the CDR3 is TGTGCCAGCAGTTATGCCCCGACTAGCCAAAATGAGCAGTTCTTC. This encodes CASSYAPTSQNEQFF.